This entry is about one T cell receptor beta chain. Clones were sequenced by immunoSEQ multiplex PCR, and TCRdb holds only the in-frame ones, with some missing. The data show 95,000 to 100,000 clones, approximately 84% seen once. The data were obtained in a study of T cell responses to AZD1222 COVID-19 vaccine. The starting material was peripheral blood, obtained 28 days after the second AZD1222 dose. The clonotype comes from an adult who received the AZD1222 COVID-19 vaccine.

The CDR3 DNA follows: TGTGCCAGCAGCTTAACTAGCGGGGGATCCTACGAGCAGTACTTC. Translated, it gives CASSLTSGGSYEQYF. This sequence joins TRBV7-6 and TRBJ2-7; 11 nucleotides agree with TRBD2. Per germline, CDR1 SGHVS and CDR2 FNYEAQ. The CDR3 loop spans 15 amino acids. V shed 2 bases, J shed 1 base, and the junction held 1 base outside the gene matches.